Listed below are T cell receptor beta chains from one sample, sequenced in a study of blood T cell repertoires in COVID-19. Sequenced by immunoSEQ multiplex PCR; TCRdb stores in-frame clones only, minus some. The sample has approximately 390,000 clones, about 87% seen once. The sample comprised PBMCs or T cells enriched from blood (not recorded which). These receptors all come from a woman aged 45-65 years who had recovered from COVID-19. The CDR3 runs from the conserved cysteine through the conserved F or W. A D gene is named only where the DNA matches it firmly. Only some rows state a clone size, as once, few, many or a class for expanded clones.

>TRBJ1-5|-|TRBV5-5|-
CASSLGQLSNQPQHF
TGTGCCAGCAGCTTGGGTCAGTTATCTAATCAGCCCCAGCATTTT
>TRBJ1-3|-|TRBV24-1|-
CATSDPGTGNTIYF
TGTGCCACCAGTGATCCCGGGACTGGAAACACCATATATTTT
>TRBJ1-3|-|TRBV18|-
CASSPTGTSSGNTIYF
TGTGCCAGCTCACCTACCGGGACTAGCTCTGGAAACACCATATATTTT
>TRBJ2-5|-|TRBV2|-
CASSGPASPEGTQYF
TGTGCCAGCTCAGGACCGGCTTCCCCGGAGGGGACCCAGTACTTC
>TRBJ1-3|-|TRBV6-1|few
CASSEIPVTGNTIYF
TGTGCCAGCAGTGAAATCCCCGTAACTGGAAACACCATATATTTT
>TRBJ1-3|-|TRBV7-9|-
CASSAGSQEAGNTIYF
TGTGCCAGCAGCGCCGGAAGCCAGGAGGCTGGAAACACCATATATTTT
>TRBJ2-3|-|TRBV5-8|-
CASSLGTGGATDTQYF
TGTGCCAGCAGCTTGGGAACCGGGGGAGCCACAGATACGCAGTATTTT
>TRBJ1-1|TRBD1|TRBV29-1|-
CSVVRQGKTEAFF
TGCAGCGTCGTCAGACAGGGTAAAACTGAAGCTTTCTTT
>TRBJ1-4|TRBD1|TRBV28|-
CASGTVTNEKLFF
TGTGCCAGTGGGACAGTAACTAATGAAAAACTGTTTTTT
>TRBJ2-3|-|TRBV29-1|-
CSVIVGRGASTDTQYF
TGCAGCGTTATCGTGGGGAGGGGGGCTAGCACAGATACGCAGTATTTT
>TRBJ1-2|-|TRBV30|-
CAWSLSYGYTF
TGTGCCTGGTCCCTCAGTTATGGCTACACCTTC
>TRBJ1-1|TRBD1|TRBV2|-
CASKSDRSGSEAFF
TGTGCCAGCAAATCGGACAGGTCGGGGTCTGAAGCTTTCTTT
>TRBJ1-3|-|TRBV30|-
CAPGGEGRNTIYF
TGTGCCCCGGGGGGGGAGGGGAGAAACACCATATATTTT
>TRBJ2-7|TRBD2|TRBV6-2/TRBV6-3|-
CASSYSGGVYEQYF
TGTGCCAGCAGTTATAGCGGGGGAGTCTACGAGCAGTACTTC
>TRBJ2-7|-|TRBV3-1/TRBV3-2|-
CASSQTTGMRGEQYF
TGTGCCAGCAGCCAGACAACAGGGATGAGGGGCGAGCAGTACTTC
>TRBJ1-2|TRBD1|TRBV5-1|once
CASSLQGARTDSDGYTF
TGCGCCAGCAGCTTACAGGGGGCTCGTACGGATTCCGATGGCTACACCTTC
>TRBJ1-1|TRBD1|TRBV20-1|once
CSARRTGEAFF
TGCAGTGCTAGGAGGACAGGTGAAGCTTTCTTT